A single sample is the source of the 26 T cell receptor beta chains below, sequenced in a study of CD8+ T cells in alopecia areata. cDNA prepared by RNA extraction and subsequent reverse transcription served as the template for sequencing. Sequenced by immunoSEQ multiplex PCR; TCRdb stores in-frame clones only, minus some. The repertoire has about 210,000 clones, 35% to 45% of them found once; the top ten carry more than 0.4%. The treatment here: oral pan-JAK inhibitor, 5-10 mg twice daily. The sample was CD4+ T cells sorted from blood, taken at approximately week 34, from a patient treated with tofacitinib. These receptors were taken from a human donor with alopecia areata.

The V and J genes are TRBV6-5 and TRBJ2-7, with D possibly matching TRBD2 (6 bases). Germline-derived CDR1 and CDR2 are MNHEY and SVGAGI. The V end lost 6 bases, the J end lost 6 bases, and 15 bases lay between the germline ends. The CDR3 sequence is 13 residues long. CDR3 nucleotides: TGTGCCAGCAGCGGGACTCCTACACGCGAGCAGTACTTC. It specifies CASSGTPTREQYF.

This clone appeared a few times. The chain employs TRBV30 and TRBJ2-1; no definite D call. The CDR3 sequence is 14 residues long. V gave up 2 bases and J gave up 0 bases, with 8 bases separating them. The germline V gene has CDR1 GTSNPN and CDR2 SVGIG (reference sequence). CDR3: CAWSSTFSYNEQFF. Here the CDR3 DNA reads TGTGCCTGGAGTTCTACTTTCTCCTACAATGAGCAGTTCTTC.

The V and J genes are TRBV30 and TRBJ2-1; no definite D call. Germline V gene lookup returns CDR1 GTSNPN and CDR2 SVGIG (reference sequence). The CDR3 loop spans 12 amino acids. The germline V and J ends were trimmed by 5 bases and 0 bases, with 5 bases remaining between them. CDR3 sequence: CAWVPSYNEQFF. The CDR3 coding sequence is TGTGCCTGGGTTCCCTCCTACAATGAGCAGTTCTTC. Full variable domain (missing parts from reference TRBV30 and TRBJ2-1): SQTIHQWPATLVQPVGSPLSLECTVEGTSNPNLYWYRQAAGRGLQLLFYSVGIGQISSEVPQNLSASRPQDRQFILSSKKLLLSDSGFYLCAWVPSYNEQFFGPGTRLTVL.

This clone showed up just a few times. The rearrangement links TRBV9 to TRBJ2-5, with 9 bases fitting TRBD2. From germline, CDR1 is SGDLS and CDR2 YYNGEE. The length of the CDR3 is 15 residues. V shed 3 bases, J shed 1 base, and the junction held 4 bases outside the gene matches. The DNA for the CDR3 is TGTGCCAGCAGCGCCCCAGCGGGAGGCCAAGAGACCCAGTACTTC. This sequence encodes CASSAPAGGQETQYF.

This clone was counted between two and nine times. The chain has TRBV5-4 and TRBJ2-1, with 11 bases lining up with TRBD2. The CDR3 runs to 18 residues. The V gene's germline CDR1 is SGHNT and CDR2 YYREEE (reference sequence). Losses at the gene ends were 4 bases for V and 7 bases for J; bases not matched to a gene: 16. CDR3: CASSPKNPTSGGWNEQFF. Here the CDR3 DNA reads TGTGCCAGCAGCCCAAAGAACCCAACTAGCGGGGGTTGGAATGAGCAGTTCTTC.

The V call is TRBV5-1, the J call TRBJ2-3; the D gene could be TRBD1 or TRBD2 (5 bases each). V lost 7 bases and J 1 base, leaving 25 bases between the germline ends. Germline CDR1 and CDR2: SGHRS and YFSETQ. CDR3 length: 18 residues. CDR3 residues: CASGGWPEYAQGTDTQYF. CDR3 coding DNA: TGCGCCAGCGGGGGTTGGCCTGAGTACGCTCAGGGCACAGATACGCAGTATTTT.

This clone occurred a few times. The V gene is TRBV29-1, the J gene TRBJ1-1; no firm D call. The germline CDR1 and CDR2 sequences are SQVTM and ANQGSEA. V was clipped by 4 bases and J by 0 bases, with 6 bases between them. The CDR3 has 12 amino acids. DNA of the CDR3: TGCAGCGTTGCCCTGATGAACACTGAAGCTTTCTTT. It encodes CSVALMNTEAFF.

This chain links TRBV5-1 with TRBJ2-1, with D uncertain. This CDR3 region has 14 residues. Trimming removed 4 bases at V and 3 bases at J, with 11 bases between. In germline, CDR1 is SGHRS, CDR2 YFSETQ. CDR3 residues: CASSERHLYNEQFF. The CDR3 DNA reads TGCGCCAGCAGCGAAAGACACCTCTACAATGAGCAGTTCTTC. Full variable domain (missing parts from reference TRBV5-1 and TRBJ2-1): KAGVTQTPRYLIKTRGQQVTLSCSPISGHRSVSWYQQTPGQGLQFLFEYFSETQRNKGNFPGRFSGRQFSNSRSEMNVSTLELGDSALYLCASSERHLYNEQFFGPGTRLTVL.

The rearrangement links TRBV6-1 to TRBJ1-6, with TRBD1 matching 9 bases. The trim removed 8 bases at V and 10 bases at J, leaving 9 bases unmatched. Per the germline V gene, CDR1 is MNHNS and CDR2 is SASEGT. The CDR3 is 14 residues long. DNA for the CDR3: TGTGCCAGCTCCGCGGGACAGGGTCTCTCACCCCTCCACTTT. It encodes CASSAGQGLSPLHF.

This clone was detected only a few times. The gene calls are TRBV11-2 and TRBJ2-6; D is undetermined. V lost 6 bases and J 0 bases, leaving 6 bases between the germline ends. This CDR3 has 14 residues. Looked up from germline, CDR1 is SGHAT and CDR2 is FQNNGV. The CDR3 here is CASSPDSGANVLTF. The DNA for the CDR3 is TGTGCCAGCAGTCCGGACTCTGGGGCCAACGTCCTGACTTTC.

There are a few counts of this clone. The CDR3 is CASSLTSAGGRNEQFF. The CDR3 coding sequence is TGCGCCAGCAGCTTGACTTCGGCGGGAGGGCGGAATGAGCAGTTCTTC. This chain joins TRBV5-1 and TRBJ2-1, with 9 bases identical to TRBD2. The CDR3 is 16 residues long. Trimming took 1 base from V and 7 from J; bases not matched to a gene: 9. Germline V CDR1 and CDR2: SGHRS, YFSETQ.

This clone has just a few counts. The V gene is TRBV7-2, the J gene TRBJ2-4; 11 bases agree with TRBD2. The CDR3 length is 15 residues. Germline V gene sequence: CDR1 SGHTA, CDR2 FQGNSA. With V trimmed by 1 base and J by 9 bases, 5 bases remained unmatched. The CDR3 reads CASSLGRTSGGIQYF. For the CDR3, the DNA is TGTGCCAGCAGCTTAGGAAGAACTAGCGGGGGCATTCAGTACTTC.

The chain has TRBV11-2 and TRBJ2-6; D call uncertain. Trimming shortened V by 1 base and J by 4 bases, and 8 bases separated the two germline ends. The germline gives CDR1 SGHAT, CDR2 FQNNGV. The length of the CDR3 is 15 residues. CDR3 sequence reads: CASSLVGSGANVLTF. The CDR3 DNA is TGTGCCAGCAGCTTAGTTGGATCCGGGGCCAACGTCCTGACTTTC.

The chain employs TRBV5-1 and TRBJ2-4; TRBD1 agrees at 9 bases. CDR1 and CDR2 from the germline V gene are SGHRS and YFSETQ. There are 19 residues in the CDR3. V lost 2 bases to trimming and J lost 6 bases; unmatched junction nucleotides: 18. The CDR3 spells CASSFSPGQGKREGNIQYF. CDR3 sequence (DNA): TGCGCCAGCAGCTTTTCCCCGGGACAGGGAAAGCGGGAAGGAAACATTCAGTACTTC.

The sample holds a few counts of this clone. This chain connects TRBV5-1 to TRBJ1-1; possible D gene TRBD1, 5 bases. The CDR3 spans 13 residues. CDR1 SGHRS and CDR2 YFSETQ come from the germline V gene. Trimming took off 0 bases at V and 6 bases at J, with 9 bases between the two ends. The CDR3 DNA reads TGCGCCAGCAGCTTGGCACAGGTGTCTGAAGCTTTCTTT. As protein: CASSLAQVSEAFF.

To note about this clone: Compared with germline, one end of the junction differs, possibly owing to a read error. This chain links TRBV20-1 with TRBJ1-1; no definite D call. The germline V gene encodes CDR1 DFQATT and CDR2 SNEGSKA (reference sequence). The CDR3 contains 11 residues. CDR3 DNA sequence: TGCAGTTCTAGGGCCAACACTGAAGCTTTCTTT. Its protein product is CSSRANTEAFF.

The gene calls are TRBV29-1 and TRBJ2-7, with D tentatively TRBD2 (5 bases). CDR1 and CDR2 (germline): SQVTM, ANQGSEA. V lost 4 bases and J 6 bases, leaving 19 bases between the germline ends. The CDR3 totals 14 residues. This chain's CDR3 is CSVVGRLARGEQYF. CDR3 DNA sequence: TGCAGCGTTGTAGGCAGGCTAGCTCGTGGCGAGCAGTACTTC.

This clone was observed a handful of times. This sample includes further DNA sequences coding for the same CDR3. V gene TRBV29-1 combines with J gene TRBJ2-1; 10 nucleotides match TRBD2. This CDR3 is 12 amino acids long. Trimming at V came to 7 bases and at J to 4 bases, leaving 1 base not matched to a gene. The germline V gene has CDR1 SQVTM and CDR2 ANQGSEA. The CDR3 loop reads CSASGGYNEQFF. The CDR3 bases are TGCAGCGCTAGCGGGGGATACAATGAGCAGTTCTTC.

The chain couples TRBV30 to TRBJ2-2; D not resolved. Trimming removed 0 bases at V and 7 bases at J, with 12 bases between. The CDR3 has 14 residues. Per the germline V gene, CDR1 is GTSNPN and CDR2 is SVGIG (reference sequence). The CDR3 coding sequence is TGTGCCTGGAGTGTACATCCAGCTAGCGGGGAGCTGTTTTTT. Its translation is CAWSVHPASGELFF.

V usage is TRBV19 and J usage is TRBJ1-1; 7 positions match TRBD1. Per germline, CDR1 LNHDA and CDR2 SQIVND (reference sequence). The CDR3 is made up of 14 amino acids. V shed 3 bases, J shed 1 base, and the junction held 2 bases outside the gene matches. CDR3 residues: CASSMDRRNTEAFF. The CDR3 coding sequence is TGTGCCAGTAGTATGGACAGGAGGAACACTGAAGCTTTCTTT.

The chain combines TRBV6-1 with TRBJ2-1; 9 bases match TRBD1. CDR3 length: 16 amino acids. Germline CDR1 is MNHNS and CDR2 is SASEGT. V dropped 2 bases and J dropped 3; count of bases not matched to a gene: 5. The CDR3: CASSEYGQGNYNEQFF. CDR3 DNA: TGTGCCAGCAGTGAATATGGACAGGGGAACTACAATGAGCAGTTCTTC.

This clone turned up a few times. The rearrangement uses TRBV30 and TRBJ1-2; D remains ambiguous. V was clipped by 1 base and J by 8 bases, with 14 bases between them. The CDR3 spans 13 residues. Germline V gives CDR1 GTSNPN, CDR2 SVGIG (reference sequence). The CDR3 region has the DNA TGTGCCTGGAGTGCCCGGTGGAGAGGGGGCTACACCTTC. It is translated as CAWSARWRGGYTF.

J is TRBJ1-2 and V is TRBV4-2; D is uncertain. Trimming pared 1 base from V and 8 bases from J, leaving 14 bases between. There are 14 residues in the CDR3. CDR1 is LGHNA and CDR2 is YNFKEQ in the germline V gene. This CDR3 is CASSQVGQSGGYTF. For the CDR3, the DNA is TGTGCCAGCAGCCAAGTGGGCCAGTCGGGCGGCTACACCTTC.

The chain combines TRBV7-6 with TRBJ1-5; 7 nucleotides match TRBD1. J gave up 4 bases and V 1 base, and 1 base lay outside the gene matches. The CDR3 is 14 residues long. CDR1 and CDR2 (germline): SGHVS, FNYEAQ. The CDR3 here is CASSLGQGNQPQHF. In DNA form, the CDR3 reads TGTGCCAGCAGCTTAGGACAGGGAAATCAGCCCCAGCATTTT.

This clone appeared a single time. The chain has TRBV5-1 and TRBJ1-2, with D hard to call. The CDR3 sequence is 13 residues long. Trimming removed 0 bases at V and 8 bases at J, with 11 bases between. Looked up from germline, CDR1 is SGHRS and CDR2 is YFSETQ. CDR3 protein: CASSLDSGIGYTF. The CDR3 DNA reads as TGCGCCAGCAGCTTGGATTCGGGAATCGGCTACACCTTC.

This clone came up once. J is TRBJ1-2 and V is TRBV6-1; 8 bases agree with TRBD1. J was trimmed by 4 bases and V by 6 bases; bases with no gene match: 7. The germline gives CDR1 MNHNS, CDR2 SASEGT. The CDR3 contains 14 residues. CDR3 nucleotide sequence: TGTGCCAGCAGAGAACCGGGACAGGTCTATGGCTACACCTTC. Translated, it gives CASREPGQVYGYTF.